The table lists the clone carrying this T cell receptor (beta chain) with a few counts. Its antigen is not known. The listed genes are named as in mouse. The missing CDR3 end, 4 residues past where the read stops, is filled in from the germline J gene. This specimen includes other DNA sequences encoding the same CDR3. These data come from a study of CD8+ T cells in alopecia areata. Study-level background: Female roughly 7-10-week-old C3H/HeJ recipients received skin from 6-12-month-old C3H/HeJ graft donors with spontaneous alopecia.

V lost 4 bases and J lost 0, with 9 bases in between. This CDR3 is built from 14 residues. Germline V lookup: CDR1 LGHNA, CDR2 YNLKQL (reference sequence). Extracted RNA was reverse transcribed into cDNA, the sequencing template. The method was immunoSEQ multiplex PCR; TCRdb's version includes in-frame clones alone and lacks a portion of them. The sample contains 200,000 to 300,000 clones, none of them singletons. The authors sorted pooled cutaneous lymph node cells using CD4, CD8alpha, NKG2D, NKG2ACE and other markers. Study conclusions and caveats: It was less clear whether patients shared TCRs than it was in mice, possibly because of HLA.

This rearrangement joins TRBV5 to TRBJ1-2; maybe TRBD1 (5 bases). The specimen sequenced was CD4+ T cells sorted from a lymph node. The receptor was isolated from a C3H/HeJ mouse with alopecia areata. For the strain, the MHC haplotype given is H2-k. CDR3: CASSPQGANSDYTF. CDR3 bases read: TGTGCCAGCAGCCCGCAGGGTGCAAACTCC.